This entry features one T cell receptor (beta chain) sequence. The antigen is unknown. This specimen comes from a study of blood T cells in healthy people across ages. General study findings and limits: Roughly linearly, TCR beta diversity per million T cells fell as age increased. Diversity was higher, and naive CD4+ cells more numerous, in long-lived donors than in aged donors.

Those donating, healthy Caucasian individuals from Russia, were aged roughly 6 to 90. Using a J-beta primer mix together with a sample-barcoded 5' primer, a second PCR was run for roughly 6 to 11 cycles. Every sample gave at least 2.5 million paired-end reads containing CDR3. TCRdb reprocessed the 5' RACE reads with MiXCR, giving one entry per CDR3 protein. The table shows about 1.7 million distinct CDR3 sequences, with approximately 30% occurring only once. The source of this sequence is a young woman in good health. Sequences were obtained from blood.

The CDR3 spells CASSLTRGQTEAFF. CDR3 nucleotides: TGCGCCAGCAGCTTGACCAGGGGGCAAACTGAAGCTTTCTTT. The gene calls are TRBV5-1 and TRBJ1-1; 8 bases agree with TRBD1. The CDR3 runs 14 residues. CDR1 and CDR2 from the germline V gene are SGHRS and YFSETQ. The V segment lost 1 base and the J segment 5 bases; nucleotides outside the gene matches: 4.